This TCR beta chain was retrieved from a study of T-cell memory formation after mild COVID-19. Looking at the study overall: Each donor largely had its own TCR clusters. Study-level findings and limits: Contracting clones from day 15 to 85 showed balanced CD4/CD8; later expanders favored CD4+. Within pre-infection memory, some responding clones were found, suggesting cross-reactive memory joined. CD4+ clones that contracted lay mainly in CM and EM; CD8+ ones lay in EMRA.

About this clonotype: What it binds is not known.

This CDR3 is built from 13 residues. Trimming shortened V by 4 bases and J by 0 bases, and 10 bases separated the two germline ends. From germline, CDR1 is SQVTM and CDR2 ANQGSEA. TCRdb called the 5' RACE reads again in MiXCR, with one record for every CDR3 protein. In the table there are over 450,000 distinct CDR3 sequences, approximately 20% of which are singletons. The chain joins TRBV29-1 to TRBJ2-7; the D is unclear. What was sequenced was PBMCs or a T cell subset sorted from them (not recorded which). The source is an adult woman who had mild COVID-19 (a few samples of this study predate the infection). Cell type and time point are not known. DNA for the CDR3: TGCAGCGTTGTGGCCAGCAGCTCCTACGAGCAGTACTTC. Protein: CSVVASSSYEQYF.